This TCR beta chain was found in a study of cytomegalovirus exposure and HLA in healthy donors. Only in-frame clones appear in the TCRdb table, and some are missing; sequencing was by immunoSEQ multiplex PCR. Here the sample spans tens of thousands of clones, 95% to 97% being singletons. Study outcomes and limitations: A few chains tied to CMV proved CMV antigen-specific in vitro. It was approximately 170 TCR beta chains that were listed as cytomegalovirus-associated.

Remarks on this clone: Its antigen is currently unknown.

CDR1 is MNHNY, CDR2 SVGAGI, per germline (reference sequence). The CDR3 is 13 residues long. The J segment lost 2 bases and the V segment lost 6 bases, leaving 4 bases of the junction unmatched. The receptor's source is a man younger than 45 in good health and CMV-seropositive. The chain uses TRBV6-6 and TRBJ2-7; TRBD1 aligns across 7 bases. Sequences were obtained from PBMCs. CDR3 nucleotides: TGTGCCAGCAGCCGAACAGGGGCCTACGAGCAGTACTTC. This translates into CASSRTGAYEQYF.